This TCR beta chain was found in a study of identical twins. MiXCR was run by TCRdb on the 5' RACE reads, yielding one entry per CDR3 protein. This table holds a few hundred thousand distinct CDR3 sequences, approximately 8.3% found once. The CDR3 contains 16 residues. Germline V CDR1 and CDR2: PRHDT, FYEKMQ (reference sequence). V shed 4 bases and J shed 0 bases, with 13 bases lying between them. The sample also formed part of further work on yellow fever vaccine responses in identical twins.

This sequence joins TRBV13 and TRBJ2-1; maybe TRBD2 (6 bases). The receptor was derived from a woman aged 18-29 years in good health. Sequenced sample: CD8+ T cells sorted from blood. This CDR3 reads CASSSPGGTSYNEQFF. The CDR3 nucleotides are TGTGCCAGCAGCTCACCAGGCGGGACCTCCTACAATGAGCAGTTCTTC.